This entry concerns a single TCR beta chain. Antigen: not known. CDR3 length: 15 residues. Germline V CDR1 and CDR2: SGHVS, FQNEAQ. V was pared by 7 bases and J by 7 bases, with 21 bases between. This specimen belongs to a study of TIL therapy for anti-PD-1-resistant metastatic lung cancer. Study summary: Most patients had lung adenocarcinoma; several tumors were EGFR-mutant, two ALK-rearranged; half smoked currently or formerly. By whole-exome sequencing, median non-synonymous tumor mutation burden was approximately 1.4 mutations per megabase. Study-wide results and caveats: Compared with baseline intratumoral T cells, expanded TIL cultures were more clonal and less diverse (around 5.9% vs 31%).

Specified time point: pre-treatment sample, taken before nivolumab and TIL therapy. Tumor tissue came from excised metastases, mostly pleural nodules or supraclavicular lymph nodes. Stage 4 NSCLC adults joined between late 2017 and January 2020. This was the immunoSEQ v3 assay. The data were produced by immunoSEQ multiplex PCR, yet TCRdb's version contains in-frame clones alone and is incomplete. The sample holds approximately 97,000 clones, under 70% seen once. The sequencing used tumor tissue, collected at baseline. The chain couples TRBV7-8 to TRBJ2-3, with D maybe TRBD2 (6 bases). The origin of this receptor is a person between 25 and 80 years old with non-small cell lung cancer. The CDR3 loop is CASKRAGGNENTQYF. The CDR3, as DNA: TGTGCCAGCAAACGTGCCGGGGGTAATGAAAATACGCAGTATTTT.